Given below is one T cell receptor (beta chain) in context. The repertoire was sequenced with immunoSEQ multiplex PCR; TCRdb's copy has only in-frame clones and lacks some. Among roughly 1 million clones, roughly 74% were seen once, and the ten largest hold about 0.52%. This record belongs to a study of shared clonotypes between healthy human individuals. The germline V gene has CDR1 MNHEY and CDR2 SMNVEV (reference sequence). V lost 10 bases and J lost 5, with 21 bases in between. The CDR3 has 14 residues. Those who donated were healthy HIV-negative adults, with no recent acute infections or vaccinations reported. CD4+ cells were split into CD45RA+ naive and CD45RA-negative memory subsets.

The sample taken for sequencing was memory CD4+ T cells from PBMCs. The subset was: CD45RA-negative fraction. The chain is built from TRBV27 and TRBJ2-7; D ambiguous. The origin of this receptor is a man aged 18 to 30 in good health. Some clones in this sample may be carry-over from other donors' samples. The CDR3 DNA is TGTGCCACCAACGATGGGCTAGATTCTGACGAGCAGTACTTC. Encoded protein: CATNDGLDSDEQYF.